The present TCR gamma chain was sequenced within a study of intestinal T cells in coeliac disease (dated by TCRdb to 2020 to 2021). Regarding the study in general: In the TRG cohort, coeliac patients were much younger than controls, with a mean age of roughly 15 years compared with about 56 years. The TCR-delta (TRD) cohort included duodenal biopsies from around eleven coeliac disease patients and around eleven non-coeliac controls. A second, larger TCR-gamma (TRG) cohort included duodenal biopsies from roughly 36 coeliac disease patients and around 20 non-coeliac controls.

V is trimmed back by 5 bases and J by 1 base, and the junction contains 8 bases that no gene match accounts for. Reading from cysteine to phenylalanine, the CDR3 counts 14 amino acids. The CDR3 DNA has 42 bases and is translated from base 1. Per the germline V gene, VENAVY is the CDR1 and YDSYNSRV is the CDR2. Genomic DNA was extracted with the QIAamp DNA FFPE tissue kit from ten 5-um FFPE scrolls per case. To test whether coeliac disease can be classified from the TCR repertoire, the study used fully anonymised formalin-fixed paraffin-embedded duodenal biopsies that were not needed for diagnosis. This clone appeared a single time. The antigen it recognizes is unknown. Within one base of it there is no much larger clone, and no base qualities were kept. A single read offers scant evidence. General findings and caveats noted by the study authors: A significant age difference was observed between coeliac and control groups, although significant classification was not yielded by an age-split analysis. In training, clustering based on TRD kmers put every one of the 22 biopsies in the right class, and the leave-one-out accuracy was reported as 91%. It was not possible to tell repeated CDR3 amino acid sequences apart from PCR duplicates. TRG clustering correctly classified 51 of 54 biopsies (about 94%), with a reported leave-one-out accuracy of around 90%. FFPE-derived DNA was found to be relatively degraded, and loss of a proportion of TCR sequences in each sample was likely caused by this degradation.

The method was multiplex PCR. TCRdb lists the instrument as Ion Torrent PGM. TRG repertoires were amplified from around 0.2 ug of biopsy DNA with the LymphoTrack kit, in which Illumina adapters are carried by the primers. TRG amplicons were purified with AMPure XP beads, quantified on a 2100 Bioanalyzer, and pooled equimolarly. TRG libraries were sequenced on an Ion PGM instrument. In the original analysis: FastX removed reads in which more than 10% of nucleotides fell below the per-patient third-quartile quality score. Alignment of reads was performed with IMGT/HighV-QUEST so that V, D and J genes were assigned, CDR3 regions were identified and functionality was assessed. Sequences were converted to amino acids, and every sequence predicted to be non-functional was removed. CDR3s were split into kmers with and without positional annotation, PCA was performed on kmer frequencies, and samples were clustered using all 1023 combinations of PCs 1-10. Leave-one-out cross-validation was used to validate the classification, with parameters re-optimised on the remaining samples in each round. Shannon diversity was calculated with the vegan R package from repeated random subsamples, each the size of the lowest read count. After TCRdb called clones again from the public reads with CATT, rows with identical DNA were merged. What appears here as the V and J calls and clone size reflects TCRdb's work, not the paper's. The sample profile shows several hundred gamma-chain clones; more than 50% of them were found once. The biggest ten clones account for approximately 12% of the sample.

This TCR derives from a human donor with celiac disease. Sequenced input: a duodenal biopsy. Rearrangement joined TRGV8 to TRGJ1 or TRGJ2. The bases read TGTGCCACCTGGGTATTTGCTAATTATTATAAGAAACTCTTT. It translates as CATWVFANYYKKLF.